Following are 12 T cell receptor beta chains from one sample sequenced in a study of OX40 agonist ivuxolimab in advanced cancers. The protocol was immunoSEQ multiplex PCR, while the TCRdb copy is restricted to in-frame clones and leaves out a portion. The repertoire holds about 76,000 clones, roughly 85% seen once, with 0.61% in the top ten. Sequences were derived from CD4+ or CD8+ T cells sorted from blood, sampled in a trial of the OX40 agonist ivuxolimab. These receptor sequences come from an adult with an advanced solid tumor such as melanoma, head and neck, liver or kidney cancer.

The V call is TRBV4-3, the J call TRBJ2-7; 7 positions agree with TRBD1. V trimming: 2 bases; J trimming: 7 bases; junction bases outside the gene matches: 5. Per germline, CDR1 LGHNA and CDR2 YSLEER. This CDR3 is 13 amino acids long. This CDR3 is CASSQYRGIEQYF. CDR3 bases: TGCGCCAGCAGCCAATACAGGGGAATTGAGCAGTACTTC.

J is TRBJ1-2 and V is TRBV27; TRBD1 might be the D (5 bases). V was trimmed by 1 base and J by 4 bases, leaving 7 bases between them. The CDR3 runs to 13 residues. CDR1 is MNHEY and CDR2 is SMNVEV in the germline V gene (reference sequence). The CDR3 here is CASSLWGTYGYTF. In DNA form, the CDR3 reads TGTGCCAGCAGTTTATGGGGCACCTATGGCTACACCTTC.

A few counts support this clone. V gene TRBV6-5 combines with J gene TRBJ1-3; 7 nucleotides line up with TRBD1. Per the germline V gene, CDR1 is MNHEY and CDR2 is SVGAGI. Germline trimming cut 6 bases from V and 0 bases from J; bases unmatched to any gene: 5. The CDR3 is 15 residues long. CDR3 sequence: CASSHRGHSGNTIYF. Written as DNA, the CDR3 is TGTGCCAGCAGCCACAGGGGACACTCTGGAAACACCATATATTTT.

The J gene is TRBJ1-2, the V gene TRBV5-4; tentatively, D is TRBD1 (6 bases). Trimming removed 5 bases from V and 4 bases from J, with 15 bases in between. Germline values: CDR1 SGHNT, CDR2 YYREEE (reference sequence). The CDR3 extends over 14 amino acids. The CDR3 protein is CASRAGDIRYGYTF. Written as DNA, the CDR3 is TGTGCCAGCAGGGCCGGGGACATCCGCTATGGCTACACCTTC. Variable domain in full (rest from reference TRBV5-4 and TRBJ1-2): ETGVTQSPTHLIKTRGQQVTLRCSSQSGHNTVSWYQQALGQGPQFIFQYYREEENGRGNFPPRFSGLQFPNYSSELNVNALELDDSALYLCASRAGDIRYGYTFGSGTRLTVV.

V and J are TRBV6-1 and TRBJ1-2, with 8 positions matching TRBD1. The V gene's germline CDR1 is MNHNS and CDR2 SASEGT. With 8 bases clipped from V and 2 bases from J, the junction kept 10 bases outside the gene matches. The length of the CDR3 is 15 residues. The CDR3, as DNA: TGTGCCAGCCGTGTACAGGGGGTGGAAAACTATGGCTACACCTTC. Protein: CASRVQGVENYGYTF.

The chain couples TRBV19 to TRBJ2-5, with a tentative D call TRBD1 (6 bases). The CDR3 sequence is 15 residues long. V lost 3 bases, J lost 7 bases, and 18 bases lay in between. CDR1 and CDR2 (germline): LNHDA, SQIVND (reference sequence). CDR3 sequence reads: CASSMSSDGRGTQYF. The CDR3 DNA reads TGTGCCAGTAGTATGTCTTCCGACGGCAGGGGGACCCAGTACTTC. Variable domain in full (rest from reference TRBV19 and TRBJ2-5): DGGITQSPKYLFRKEGQNVTLSCEQNLNHDAMYWYRQDPGQGLRLIYYSQIVNDFQKGDIAEGYSVSREKKESFPLTVTSAQKNPTAFYLCASSMSSDGRGTQYFGPGTRLLVL.

The chain is built from TRBV4-1 and TRBJ2-7, with TRBD2 matching over 9 bases. CDR3 length equals 17 residues. Germline CDR1 and CDR2: MGHRA and YSYEKL. The junction had 8 bases not matched to a gene; V was cut back by 0 bases and J by 2 bases. In DNA form, the CDR3 reads TGCGCCAGCAGCCAAGACTCGGGGGTAGCGGGGGCCTACGAGCAGTACTTC. This codes for CASSQDSGVAGAYEQYF.

The chain carries TRBV30 and TRBJ1-2, with D possibly being TRBD1 (6 bases). Between the trimmed V and J ends, which lost 3 bases and 0 bases, there was a span of 14 bases. Germline V gene sequence: CDR1 GTSNPN, CDR2 SVGIG (reference sequence). The CDR3 length is 15 residues. The CDR3 here is CAWSLSAGANYGYTF. For the CDR3, the DNA is TGTGCCTGGAGCCTCTCTGCAGGGGCTAACTATGGCTACACCTTC.

This clone was recorded only once. The chain links TRBV11-1 to TRBJ2-5; 11 bases match TRBD2. This CDR3 region has 18 residues. J gave up 1 base and V 5 bases, and 12 bases lay outside the gene matches. CDR1 and CDR2 from the germline V gene are SGHAT and FQDESV (reference sequence). CDR3 in amino acids: CASSPLPSGGPFQETQYF. CDR3 DNA: TGTGCCAGCAGCCCTTTGCCTAGCGGGGGGCCCTTCCAAGAGACCCAGTACTTC.

This clone was counted between two and nine times. The V and J genes are TRBV5-1 and TRBJ2-1, with D tentatively TRBD2 (5 bases). The CDR3 length is 11 residues. Germline-derived CDR1 and CDR2 are SGHRS and YFSETQ. Trimming removed 4 bases at V and 8 bases at J, with 7 bases between. CDR3 sequence: CASSRRDEQFF. The CDR3, as DNA: TGCGCCAGCAGCCGGCGGGATGAGCAGTTCTTC.

The chain is built from TRBV11-2 and TRBJ2-2; 12 bases align to TRBD1. With 5 bases clipped from V and 3 bases from J, the junction kept 4 bases outside the gene matches. The germline V gene encodes CDR1 SGHAT and CDR2 FQNNGV. This CDR3 comprises 16 residues. The CDR3 coding sequence is TGTGCCAGCAGCCCGGGACAGGGGGCTTACACCGGGGAGCTGTTTTTT. The encoded protein is CASSPGQGAYTGELFF.

The chain links TRBV7-3 to TRBJ2-1, with 12 bases that match TRBD2. V dropped 5 bases and J dropped 8; count of bases not matched to a gene: 7. The CDR3 consists of 15 residues. Germline V gene data show CDR1 as SGHTA and CDR2 as FQGTGA. The CDR3 region has the DNA TGTGCCAGCAGCCCCGGGCTAGCGGGGGGGGATGAGCAGTTCTTC. Translating gives CASSPGLAGGDEQFF.